This record concerns one T cell receptor (beta chain) sequence. This receptor's antigen is unknown. Base qualities were left out, and no much larger clone turns up one base away. This sample was included in a study of regulatory T cells in long-lasting Graves disease (dated by TCRdb to the early 2020s). A note on the overall study: In the newly diagnosed Graves' disease group, patients had been taking antithyroid drugs for less than 3 months. A total of about 33 samples underwent TCR sequencing: around 13 from persistent and about 20 from newly diagnosed Graves' disease patients. The study was conducted in China and was registered as a clinical trial. Peripheral blood TCR sequencing and RNA sequencing compared persistent Graves' disease patients with newly diagnosed Graves' disease patients.

General study outcomes and caveats: Compared with newly diagnosed patients, persistent Graves' disease patients had lower TCR Shannon entropy and fewer highly expanded clones, which suggests clonal expansion. Persistent disease showed preferential use of TRBV28, TRBJ1-2 and TRBJ2-5, whereas newly diagnosed disease favored TRBV20-1 and TRBJ2-1. Patients with persistent disease shared more public clonotypes (approximately 2,500) than newly diagnosed patients did (about 1,000). The small sample size was acknowledged by the authors as a limitation that may reduce accuracy. Sequencing and analysis were restricted to the TCR beta chain. Only peripheral blood was studied, because thyroid tissue, the primary lesion, was inaccessible.

In the paper's terms, the time point label means: newly diagnosed GD, antithyroid drugs for less than 3 months. RNA was extracted from PBMCs in TRIzol for both TCR sequencing and RNA sequencing. Graves' disease was diagnosed according to American Thyroid Association guidelines. Recruitment of patients was carried out at an endocrinology department in Xi'an, China. From each patient, about 9 milliliters of peripheral blood was collected into an EDTA anticoagulant tube. Ficoll Paque Plus density gradient separation was used to isolate PBMCs, and no additional T cell sorting was done. An Agilent 2100 Bioanalyzer and agarose gel were used to check RNA quality, while a NanoDrop 2000 measured RNA concentration. Library construction relied on multiplex PCR. The reads were generated on an Illumina HiSeq 4000. iRepertoire HTBI primers and Arm-PCR amplification of CDR3 regions were used to construct TCR beta libraries. Gel purification was performed on PCR products prior to sequencing. The study's own analysis went as follows. A total of 62 TRBV and 14 TRBJ segments were identified across samples and were used for gene usage analysis of CDR3 amino acid clonotypes. Filtered high-quality paired reads were merged into contigs using COPE and FqMerger. Contigs were aligned with BLAST to IMGT TRBV, TRBD and TRBJ reference genes, and CDR3 was defined per IMGT. Any clonotype with a frequency above 0.1% was counted as a highly expanded clone. Shannon entropy served as the measure of repertoire diversity, while the Gini coefficient captured V-J evenness. A clonotype was considered public if more than one individual shared it. In-frame beta chains were kept once TCRdb had trimmed the public reads at Q25 with fastp and called clones with MiXCR. Every distinct CDR3 protein forms one entry, paired with its most common genes and DNA. In this record, the V and J calls reflect TCRdb's handling and not the investigators' own analysis. This sample lists a few hundred thousand distinct CDR3 sequences; 20% to 25% were detected once. Approximately 15% of the sample comes from the top ten.

Sequences SGHVS (CDR1) and FQNEAQ (CDR2) are obtained from the germline V gene. The cysteine opens and the phenylalanine closes a CDR3 of 14 amino acids. Only CDR3 DNA is held: 42 bases, read in frame from base 1. At the junction V is shortened by 8 bases and J by 6 bases; bases outside the gene matches: 6. The receptor comes from a female donor with Graves disease. The sample in question was peripheral blood mononuclear cells (PBMCs), obtained at new diagnosis, from a patient treated with antithyroid drugs. The chain is encoded by TRBV7-8 joined to TRBJ2-1; 11 nucleotides in the junction match TRBD2. CDR3 sequence: CASRGGTSGNEQFF. DNA sequence: TGTGCCAGCCGAGGTGGGACTAGCGGCAATGAGCAGTTCTTC. The variable domain in full, with residues beyond the CDR3 obtained from the reference TRBV7-8 and TRBJ2-1 genes, is GAGVSQSPRYKVAKRGQDVALRCDPISGHVSLFWYQQALGQGPEFLTYFQNEAQLDKSGLPSDRFFAERPEGSVSTLKIQRTQQEDSAVYLCASRGGTSGNEQFFGPGTRLTVL.